A single sample is the source of the 27 T cell receptor beta chains below, sequenced in a study of T cells expressing NK-cell markers. Each CDR3 protein gets one entry in TCRdb, which reprocessed the 5' RACE reads and gives no DNA. Its table records 150,000 to 200,000 distinct CDR3 sequences. Sequencing was done on a sample of blood T cells: a sorted CD56 or NKG2C T cell subset, CD4+ or CD8+ T cells, or bulk PBMC T cells (not recorded which). The origin of the receptors is a man aged 18 to 69 in good health.

The chain couples TRBV20-1 to TRBJ2-3; TCRdb designates TRBD1, a call that cannot be tested without DNA. The CDR3 consists of 15 residues. The germline CDR1 and CDR2 sequences are DFQATT and SNEGSKA (reference sequence). The CDR3: CSVTGGGSSTDTQYF.

The gene calls are TRBV5-1 and TRBJ2-7; TCRdb indicates TRBD1, and absent DNA this call remains unverified. The CDR3 extends over 12 amino acids. Looked up from germline, CDR1 is SGHRS and CDR2 is YFSETQ. CDR3: CASSSSGVEQYF.

This rearrangement joins TRBV6-1 to TRBJ2-3; TCRdb picks TRBD1, but there is no DNA to check that call. Germline loops: CDR1 MNHNS, CDR2 SASEGT. The CDR3 is 15 amino acids. The CDR3 is CASQNQAGATDTQYF.

The chain links TRBV20-1 to TRBJ2-3; TCRdb calls TRBD1, which cannot be checked without DNA. The CDR3 spans 15 residues. Germline V gives CDR1 DFQATT, CDR2 SNEGSKA (reference sequence). The CDR3 reads CSASSEGRKTDTQYF.

The chain carries TRBV9 and TRBJ2-3; the TRBD2 assignment by TCRdb is unverifiable without DNA. Germline loops: CDR1 SGDLS, CDR2 YYNGEE. CDR3 size: 17 residues. CDR3 residues: CASSVDRGDYSTDTQYF.

This chain connects TRBV2 to TRBJ1-2. Germline V lookup: CDR1 SNHLY, CDR2 FYNNEI. This CDR3 spans 14 amino acids. CDR3 region: CASSDSIGFLSYTF.

The V gene is TRBV5-1, the J gene TRBJ1-1. The CDR3 covers 15 residues. Germline V gene sequence: CDR1 SGHRS, CDR2 YFSETQ. The CDR3 loop reads CASSLDVTMNTEAFF.

This chain links TRBV15 with TRBJ2-5; the D call from TCRdb, TRBD2, cannot be confirmed without DNA. Germline V gene sequence: CDR1 LNHNV, CDR2 YYDKDF (reference sequence). The CDR3 extends over 15 amino acids. The CDR3 sequence is CATSMGLGYQETQYF.

This chain uses TRBV6-5 with TRBJ1-1; checking the TCRdb D call of TRBD1 is not possible without DNA. The CDR3 has 13 amino acids. Germline CDR1 and CDR2: MNHEY and SVGAGI. The CDR3 loop reads CASSYGQGLYAFF.

This chain uses TRBV4-1 with TRBJ1-1. The V gene's germline CDR1 is MGHRA and CDR2 YSYEKL. The CDR3 loop spans 14 amino acids. This CDR3 reads CASSQGEANTEAFF.

The chain recombines TRBV5-1 with TRBJ2-2; TCRdb selects TRBD1, and the lack of DNA leaves this call unchecked. The CDR3 sequence is 16 residues long. CDR1 and CDR2 from the germline V gene are SGHRS and YFSETQ. CDR3 region: CASSNTPTGGYGELFF.

The chain links TRBV4-2 to TRBJ1-2; TCRdb lists TRBD1, though no DNA is available to test this call. The germline gives CDR1 LGHNA, CDR2 YNFKEQ. CDR3 length: 14 amino acids. This CDR3 is CASSPTGGDYGYTF.

This rearrangement joins TRBV6-1 to TRBJ1-1; TCRdb names TRBD1, which stays unverified in the absence of DNA. Germline assignment: CDR1 MNHNS and CDR2 SASEGT. The CDR3 totals 17 residues. The CDR3 is CASSEIATGAIYTEAFF.

This chain connects TRBV19 to TRBJ1-1. From germline, CDR1 is LNHDA and CDR2 SQIVND (reference sequence). This CDR3 is built from 13 residues. CDR3 in amino acids: CASSLDGYTEAFF.

J is TRBJ2-5 and V is TRBV2; the TCRdb D gene call, TRBD2, has no DNA to confirm it. CDR1 is SNHLY, CDR2 FYNNEI, per germline. This CDR3 has 18 amino acids. The CDR3 protein is CASSLRTSGGVYQETQYF.

The J gene is TRBJ2-7, the V gene TRBV6-1; TCRdb's D gene call, TRBD1, goes unchecked for lack of DNA. This CDR3 is built from 13 residues. Per germline, CDR1 MNHNS and CDR2 SASEGT. This CDR3 reads CASREHRADEQYF.

CDR3 protein: CASSEEGARYGYTF. The V gene is TRBV25-1, the J gene TRBJ1-2; no DNA is available, so the TRBD1 call from TCRdb remains unchecked. Germline V gives CDR1 MGHDK, CDR2 SYGVNS. This CDR3 spans 14 amino acids.

The chain links TRBV5-1 to TRBJ2-1; without DNA, the TCRdb call of TRBD1 cannot be checked. Germline values: CDR1 SGHRS, CDR2 YFSETQ. CDR3 size: 16 residues. The CDR3 spells CASSLAWGTDYNEQFF.

This sequence joins TRBV29-1 and TRBJ2-4. There are 15 residues in the CDR3. Germline lookup yields CDR1 SQVTM and CDR2 ANQGSEA. CDR3 in amino acids: CSVEDFTVAKNIQYF.

The rearrangement links TRBV7-9 to TRBJ1-1; absent DNA, TCRdb's TRBD1 call cannot be checked. This CDR3 contains 13 residues. Germline values: CDR1 SEHNR, CDR2 FQNEAQ (reference sequence). The CDR3 reads CASSEGGLSPAFF.

The rearrangement uses TRBV19 and TRBJ2-2. Germline assignment: CDR1 LNHDA and CDR2 SQIVND (reference sequence). The CDR3 consists of 15 residues. CDR3 residues: CASSILPENTGELFF.

The rearrangement joins TRBV2 to TRBJ2-7; TCRdb's assignment of TRBD1 cannot be checked, as there is no DNA. The germline V gene encodes CDR1 SNHLY and CDR2 FYNNEI. This CDR3 region has 13 residues. Here the CDR3 reads CASRGQGEAEQYF.

The CDR3: CASSYSVKGPETQYF. The chain couples TRBV6-2 or TRBV6-3 to TRBJ2-5; TCRdb names TRBD1, which stays unverified in the absence of DNA. Germline assignment: CDR1 MNHEY and CDR2 SVGEGT. This CDR3 spans 15 amino acids.

The chain recombines TRBV12-3 or TRBV12-4 with TRBJ2-3. The CDR3 is 14 residues long. CDR3: CASRALTDTDTQYF.

The chain employs TRBV2 and TRBJ1-4. Germline loops: CDR1 SNHLY, CDR2 FYNNEI. This CDR3 region has 13 residues. The CDR3 sequence: CASTGQFNEKLFF.

V usage is TRBV13 and J usage is TRBJ1-1; TCRdb indicates TRBD1, and absent DNA this call remains unverified. CDR1 is PRHDT and CDR2 is FYEKMQ in the germline V gene (reference sequence). The CDR3 loop spans 14 amino acids. CDR3 sequence reads: CASSSDRAGAEAFF.

This rearrangement joins TRBV29-1 to TRBJ2-5. From germline, CDR1 is SQVTM and CDR2 ANQGSEA. The CDR3 runs 13 residues. This CDR3 is CSVEEYTGETQYF.